This T cell receptor beta chain is from a study of vaccination and CD4 T cells after COVID-19 (dated by TCRdb to the early 2020s). General notes on the study: Every convalescent patient had a positive nasal swab PCR test for SARS-CoV-2, with mild disease in about nine patients and severe disease in one. The convalescent cohort included six males and four females, with two Hispanic individuals, seven Caucasians, two Asians and one multiracial person. Participants got two doses of the Pfizer-BioNTech BNT162b2 vaccine (n=8) or two doses of the Moderna mRNA-1273 vaccine (n=2). Post-COVID blood samples were collected from convalescent patients a median of roughly 100 days after diagnosis, with a range of roughly 35 to 180 days. The time from the second vaccine dose to post-vaccine blood sampling had a median of roughly 70 days and ranged from about 14 to 250 days. Culture stimuli were overlapping spike peptide pools from SARS-CoV-2 and from the common cold coronaviruses HCoV-NL63, HCoV-OC43 and HCoV-229E. In control cultures, a CEFX viral epitope pool was used as positive control, an HIV-1 Nef peptide pool was used as negative control, or no peptide was added. In about 11 COVID-19 convalescent patients and a few infection-naive healthy vaccine recipients, the spike-specific CD4+ TCR repertoire before mRNA vaccination was compared with the repertoire after mRNA vaccination.

General findings and caveats noted by the study authors: An increase in the median number of SARS-CoV-2-reactive clonotypes from 20 to 25 after infection to roughly 36 after vaccination was observed, but the change was not found to be significant. Only a relatively small number of convalescent patients were included in the study, and early timepoints following natural infection were not analyzed. Of the vaccine-specific clones found in convalescent patients, nearly all (304 of 307) were mono-reactive for SARS-CoV-2 spike instead of being cross-reactive with common cold coronaviruses. Among convalescent patients, a median roughly 90% of the SARS-CoV-2-reactive clones seen after vaccination appeared only after vaccination, which suggests priming specific to the vaccine.

Details on this clonotype: Its antigen has not been determined. No per-base quality is available; no much larger clone lies one base away.

Library creation used PCR. TCR sequencing of DNA from cultured CD4+ T cells used the Oncomine TCR Beta short-read assay at the Johns Hopkins FTIC core. The QIAamp micro DNA kit was used to extract genomic DNA from the cultured CD4+ T cells. Oncomine TCR Beta libraries from cultured CD4+ T cells were pooled with unique dual indexes and sequenced on an Illumina iSeq 100. Per the source publication's procedure: Non-productive sequences were removed, and CDR3s not starting with C, not ending with F or W, or shorter than 7 amino acids were discarded. Antigen-specific clonotypes were identified using the MANAFEST web application through comparison of peptide-stimulated wells with reference and other culture wells. To be called positive, a clone needed an FDR below 0.05, an odds ratio above 5, and a productive frequency above 0.1% in at least two of three replicate wells. A clonotype counted as cross-reactive if it showed significant expansion both in the SARS-CoV-2 spike wells and in at least one common cold coronavirus spike condition. Levenshtein distances (stringdist) and unrooted phylogenetic trees (ape) in R version 3.6.1 were used to assess CDR3 homology. TCRdb reran the public reads through fastp at Q25 and MiXCR, keeping productive beta chains. Identical CDR3 protein sequences are pooled into one entry, listed with their most common genes and DNA. TCRdb assigned the V and J calls; the authors' analysis was not used. For this sample the table gives 15,000 to 25,000 distinct CDR3 sequences, of which around 55% were detected only once. The ten largest clones add up to 9% to 9.5% of the sample.

CDR1 and CDR2 are read off the germline V gene as MNHNS and SASEGT. Measured from the cysteine to the phenylalanine, the CDR3 is 16 residues long. Only the CDR3 DNA stays, 48 bases, in frame from base 1. Between the V and J ends, shortened by 5 bases and 4 bases respectively, the junction contains 21 bases. The meaning of the sample's treatment or condition label: approximately 10-day PBMC culture with coronavirus spike peptide pools or control peptides (ViraFEST assay). The ViraFEST assay, used in the study, expanded antigen-specific T cells with peptide pools and then identified the expanded clonotypes through TCR sequencing. The positive SARS-CoV-2 PCR tests of the convalescent patients were dated from March to December 2020, before the Alpha, Beta and Delta variants emerged in the United States. Each well held two million PBMCs cultured with roughly 10 ug/ml peptide pools in IMDM containing approximately 5% human AB serum and roughly 9 IU/ml IL-2. Half of the culture medium was replaced with fresh IL-2-containing medium on days 3 and 7. Once the cells had been in culture for around 10 days, the EasySep CD4+ T cell isolation kit was used to isolate CD4+ T cells by negative selection. Ficoll-Paque Plus gradient centrifugation was used to isolate PBMCs from whole blood, and the isolated PBMCs were then either used fresh or cryopreserved at -140C. Culture conditions were generally each tested in triplicate wells.

The sequencing input was CD4+ T cells from blood, cultured in vitro. The sequence came from a human donor who had recovered from COVID-19. Here the chain combines TRBV6-1 and TRBJ2-7, and TRBD2 may be the D gene, going by 5 matching bases. The encoded CDR3 is CASSPPRRGVRYEQYF. The DNA is TGTGCCAGCAGTCCGCCCCGACGGGGTGTTCGGTACGAGCAGTACTTC.